The 27 T cell receptor beta chains below were found in one sample sequenced in a study of T cells in Graves' hyperthyroidism and ophthalmopathy. RNA transcripts served as the template for amplifying TCR beta CDR3 regions. An initial round of RT-PCR targeting the TCR CDR3 relied on the HTBI primer set. MiXCR was run by TCRdb on the multiplex PCR reads, yielding one entry per CDR3 protein. The sample has 270,000 or so distinct CDR3 sequences, less than 30% seen once. Material for sequencing was blood. The receptors derive from a middle-aged man with Graves' hyperthyroidism that later progressed to Graves' ophthalmopathy.

This clonotype was counted many times. The rearrangement links TRBV7-9 to TRBJ2-6; D unclear. CDR1 and CDR2 from the germline V gene are SEHNR and FQNEAQ (reference sequence). This CDR3 is built from 14 residues. Trimming cost V 0 bases and J 4 bases, with 4 bases left between them. The CDR3 here is CASSLALGANVLTF. The CDR3 DNA is TGTGCCAGCAGCTTAGCGCTCGGGGCCAACGTCCTGACTTTC.

This clonotype appeared many times. The chain carries TRBV5-1 and TRBJ2-2; TRBD2 aligns across 10 bases. With 3 bases clipped from V and 5 bases from J, the junction kept 10 bases outside the gene matches. This CDR3 spans 17 amino acids. CDR1 SGHRS and CDR2 YFSETQ come from the germline V gene. The CDR3 loop is CASSYTLAGNGTGELFF. DNA for the CDR3: TGCGCCAGCAGCTATACACTAGCGGGGAATGGTACCGGGGAGCTGTTTTTT.

The chain joins TRBV7-2 to TRBJ1-1; a possible D gene is TRBD1 (6 bases). V was shortened by 5 bases and J by 6 bases, with 13 bases between the two germline ends. Germline V gene sequence: CDR1 SGHTA, CDR2 FQGNSA. This CDR3 region has 13 residues. CDR3 residues: CASSLTGIPEAFF. CDR3 nucleotides: TGTGCCAGCAGCCTTACAGGGATCCCTGAAGCTTTCTTT.

In its sample, this clonotype was seen many times. This chain links TRBV27 with TRBJ2-2, with 7 bases that match TRBD1. This CDR3 is 13 amino acids long. V lost 7 bases and J lost 4; bases outside the gene matches: 3. Looked up from germline, CDR1 is MNHEY and CDR2 is SMNVEV (reference sequence). Here the CDR3 reads CASKTGPTGELFF. The CDR3 nucleotides are TGTGCCAGCAAGACAGGGCCCACCGGGGAGCTGTTTTTT.

This clonotype was counted many times. This chain joins TRBV20-1 and TRBJ2-1; D gene unclear. Trimming stripped 0 bases from V and 8 bases from J, with 14 bases between. The CDR3 is made up of 14 amino acids. In germline, CDR1 is DFQATT, CDR2 SNEGSKA (reference sequence). DNA of the CDR3: TGCAGTGCTAGAGATCCGAGGACGGGTGATGAGCAGTTCTTC. Translated: CSARDPRTGDEQFF.

This clonotype has at least ten counts. The chain joins TRBV2 to TRBJ1-1, with D perhaps matching TRBD1 (5 bases). The V gene's germline CDR1 is SNHLY and CDR2 FYNNEI. Trimming took off 5 bases at V and 7 bases at J, with 20 bases between the two ends. This CDR3 contains 15 residues. The CDR3 DNA follows: TGTGCCAGCAGTCTCCTTACGGGGGACGCGTATGAAGCTTTCTTT. Translating it yields CASSLLTGDAYEAFF.

The chain joins TRBV12-3 or TRBV12-4 to TRBJ2-5; D is undetermined. The V gene lost 5 bases and the J gene lost 3 bases, with 13 bases spanning the gap. This CDR3 is 14 amino acids long. The CDR3 protein is CASSQPAPEETQYF. In DNA form, the CDR3 reads TGTGCCAGCAGTCAACCGGCGCCGGAAGAGACCCAGTACTTC.

This clonotype was seen at least ten times. The V call is TRBV11-2, the J call TRBJ2-7, with D hard to call. V shed 2 bases and J shed 7 bases, with 18 bases lying between them. The germline V gene has CDR1 SGHAT and CDR2 FQNNGV. CDR3 length equals 15 residues. This CDR3 is CASSLPAGLAMEQYF. CDR3 nucleotides: TGTGCCAGCAGCTTACCCGCCGGGCTGGCAATGGAGCAGTACTTC.

The chain carries TRBV7-2 and TRBJ2-2, with a tentative D call TRBD2 (5 bases). Between the trimmed V and J ends, which lost 3 bases and 5 bases, there was a span of 13 bases. Germline values: CDR1 SGHTA, CDR2 FQGNSA. CDR3 length: 15 amino acids. The CDR3 region is CASSFWTSSTGELFF. The CDR3 DNA sequence: TGTGCCAGCAGCTTTTGGACTTCCTCGACCGGGGAGCTGTTTTTT. The variable domain in full, completed from reference TRBV7-2 and TRBJ2-2, reads GAGVSQSPSNKVTEKGKDVELRCDPISGHTALYWYRQSLGQGLEFLIYFQGNSAPDKSGLPSDRFSAERTGGSVSTLTIQRTQQEDSAVYLCASSFWTSSTGELFFGEGSRLTVL.

This clonotype was seen at least ten times. The V gene is TRBV6-2 or TRBV6-3, the J gene TRBJ2-3; 10 nucleotides align to TRBD2. The germline gives CDR1 MNHEY, CDR2 SVGEGT. This CDR3 has 14 amino acids. V lost 2 bases and J lost 4; bases outside the gene matches: 0. This CDR3 is CASSYGTSADTQYF. The CDR3 DNA is TGTGCCAGCAGTTACGGGACTAGCGCAGATACGCAGTATTTT.

This clonotype was recorded at least ten times. A read error is possible here, since a much larger clone lies one base away. The chain combines TRBV6-1 with TRBJ1-2; perhaps TRBD1 as D (5 bases). Per germline, CDR1 MNHNS and CDR2 SASEGT. CDR3 length: 14 amino acids. V was pared by 1 base and J by 4 bases, with 10 bases between. The CDR3 spells CASSEGGVGYGYTF. CDR3 DNA sequence: TGTGCCAGCAGTGAAGGGGGGGTCGGCTATGGCTACACCTTC.

This clonotype was detected only once. The rearrangement joins TRBV6-1 to TRBJ1-1; D unresolved. CDR1 is MNHNS, CDR2 SASEGT, per germline. Deletions cut 7 bases from V and 8 bases from J, with 23 bases between. This CDR3 is 15 amino acids long. CDR3 nucleotide sequence: TGTGCCAGCACCACGAGCGTAGATGGGTTTGGGGAAGCTTTCTTT. Its protein is CASTTSVDGFGEAFF.

This clonotype was seen more than once but under ten times. The chain carries TRBV12-3 or TRBV12-4 and TRBJ1-5; maybe TRBD1 (6 bases). This CDR3 is 15 amino acids long. With 3 bases removed from V and 3 bases from J, the gap between germline ends came to 12 bases. CDR3 residues: CASSFGQHNNQPQHF. CDR3 coding DNA: TGTGCCAGCAGTTTTGGACAGCATAACAATCAGCCCCAGCATTTT.

The rearrangement uses TRBV20-1 and TRBJ2-7; 8 nucleotides agree with TRBD2. The CDR3 is made up of 14 amino acids. Germline-derived CDR1 and CDR2 are DFQATT and SNEGSKA (reference sequence). After removal of 4 bases from V and 3 bases from J, the junction contained 8 bases not matched to a gene. The CDR3 bases are TGCAGTGCTAATCCCCGGCTAGCGGGCTACGAGCAGTACTTC. It yields the protein CSANPRLAGYEQYF.

This clonotype was observed at least ten times. V and J are TRBV19 and TRBJ2-2; tentatively, D is TRBD2 (5 bases). The V and J ends lost 7 bases and 2 bases respectively, with 17 bases between them. There are 16 residues in the CDR3. Germline V lookup: CDR1 LNHDA, CDR2 SQIVND (reference sequence). CDR3: CASTGRVNPNTGELFF. The CDR3 nucleotides are TGTGCCAGTACTGGGCGGGTCAACCCTAACACCGGGGAGCTGTTTTTT.

The chain combines TRBV10-3 with TRBJ1-1, with unresolved D. This CDR3 contains 14 residues. Germline values: CDR1 ENHRY, CDR2 SYGVKD. V dropped 2 bases and J dropped 0 bases, with 7 bases sitting between them. CDR3 DNA sequence: TGTGCCATCAGTGAGCGCGGAGTGAACACTGAAGCTTTCTTT. Its protein product is CAISERGVNTEAFF.

This clonotype has a count of ten or more. The chain couples TRBV27 to TRBJ2-5, with D possibly called TRBD1 or TRBD2 (5 bases each). V lost 6 bases to trimming and J lost 5 bases, with 10 bases between them. Looked up from germline, CDR1 is MNHEY and CDR2 is SMNVEV (reference sequence). The length of the CDR3 is 12 residues. CDR3 in amino acids: CASRGTWETQYF. Written as DNA, the CDR3 is TGTGCCAGCAGGGGGACCTGGGAGACCCAGTACTTC.

This clonotype was recorded at least ten times. The genes are TRBV28 and TRBJ2-2; perhaps TRBD2 as D (6 bases). This CDR3 spans 16 amino acids. V was pared by 8 bases and J by 1 base, with 17 bases between. Germline loops: CDR1 MDHEN, CDR2 SYDVKM. The CDR3 DNA follows: TGTGCCAGCCTTCGTAGGGCGGGATTGAACACCGGGGAGCTGTTTTTT. Translated, it gives CASLRRAGLNTGELFF.

The rearrangement joins TRBV19 to TRBJ1-1; D not resolved. The CDR3 loop spans 12 amino acids. From germline, CDR1 is LNHDA and CDR2 SQIVND (reference sequence). V lost 6 bases to trimming and J lost 5 bases, with 10 bases between them. Here the CDR3 reads CASRIGGTEAFF. The CDR3 DNA is TGTGCCAGTAGAATTGGAGGGACTGAAGCTTTCTTT.

The V and J genes are TRBV12-3 or TRBV12-4 and TRBJ2-7, with a possible D match to TRBD1 (5 bases). The CDR3 loop spans 15 amino acids. V was trimmed by 4 bases and J by 3 bases, leaving 16 bases between them. The CDR3 sequence is CASSSPLRRGYEQYF. In DNA form, the CDR3 reads TGTGCCAGCAGTTCTCCTCTACGAAGGGGCTACGAGCAGTACTTC.

In this sample, this clonotype turned up many times. This chain links TRBV12-3 or TRBV12-4 with TRBJ2-5; D perhaps matches TRBD2 (6 bases). The V end was cut by 10 bases, the J end by 4 bases, with 10 bases between. The CDR3 spans 11 residues. CDR3 sequence reads: CATSEGETQYF. The DNA of the CDR3 is TGTGCCACCTCGGAGGGAGAGACCCAGTACTTC.

There are a few counts of this clonotype. The rearrangement uses TRBV7-2 and TRBJ2-5, with 8 bases identical to TRBD2. V shed 2 bases and J 3 bases; nucleotides not matched to a gene: 8. Germline CDR1 and CDR2: SGHTA and FQGNSA. The CDR3 is 16 residues long. The CDR3 region has the DNA TGTGCCAGCAGCTTACTTGCTAGCGGGTATAAAGAGACCCAGTACTTC. Protein sequence: CASSLLASGYKETQYF.

This clonotype has a handful of counts. This rearrangement joins TRBV20-1 to TRBJ1-5, with D hard to call. Germline V CDR1 and CDR2: DFQATT, SNEGSKA (reference sequence). The CDR3 covers 14 residues. V lost 0 bases to trimming and J lost 9 bases, with 15 bases between them. CDR3 in DNA: TGCAGTGCTAGAGATATGTTCGAAGGTTGGCCCCAGCATTTT. This gives the protein CSARDMFEGWPQHF.

This clonotype was picked up many times. The chain uses TRBV28 and TRBJ1-2, with D possibly TRBD1 on 6 matching bases. This CDR3 is built from 11 residues. Germline CDR1 and CDR2: MDHEN and SYDVKM. V dropped 8 bases and J dropped 8 bases, with 12 bases sitting between them. CDR3 nucleotide sequence: TGTGCCAGCGCCCGGGGGGGCGGCTACACCTTC. As protein: CASARGGGYTF.

This clonotype was recorded at least ten times. This chain uses TRBV6-5 with TRBJ2-7; D is possibly TRBD2 (6 bases). Trimming took off 2 bases at V and 2 bases at J, with 13 bases between the two ends. Germline V lookup: CDR1 MNHEY, CDR2 SVGAGI. The CDR3 runs to 15 residues. The CDR3 sequence: CASSYGPGVPYEQYF. The CDR3 DNA sequence: TGTGCCAGCAGTTACGGGCCGGGAGTACCCTACGAGCAGTACTTC.

The rearrangement uses TRBV19 and TRBJ2-5; no firm D call. Germline loops: CDR1 LNHDA, CDR2 SQIVND (reference sequence). Trimming cost V 9 bases and J 5 bases, with 22 bases left between them. There are 15 residues in the CDR3. CDR3 in amino acids: CASSLAISELETQYF. DNA for the CDR3: TGTGCCAGCAGCTTAGCCATCAGTGAGTTGGAGACCCAGTACTTC.

This clonotype was seen ten or more times. The chain couples TRBV28 to TRBJ1-3; TRBD1 might be the D (5 bases). CDR1 and CDR2 from the germline V gene are MDHEN and SYDVKM. This CDR3 is 13 amino acids long. The V end lost 6 bases, the J end lost 4 bases, and 10 bases lay between the germline ends. In DNA form, the CDR3 reads TGTGCCAGCAGGTCGGGACCCGGAAACACCATATATTTT. Its translation: CASRSGPGNTIYF. The full variable domain, in which reference TRBV28 and TRBJ1-3 provide the parts outside the CDR3, is DVKVTQSSRYLVKRTGEKVFLECVQDMDHENMFWYRQDPGLGLRLIYFSYDVKMKEKGDIPEGYSVSREKKERFSLILESASTNQTSMYLCASRSGPGNTIYFGEGSWLTVV.